A single sample is the source of the 30 T cell receptor beta chains below, sequenced in a study of cytomegalovirus exposure and HLA in healthy donors. PCR was performed using 60 Vbeta and 13 Jbeta primers. Some clones are missing from TCRdb's copy, which holds only in-frame ones; the method was immunoSEQ multiplex PCR. The table has about 160,000 clones, approximately 75% seen once. The specimen sequenced was PBMCs. These receptors all come from a woman aged 18 to 35 in good health and CMV-seronegative.

The rearrangement links TRBV9 to TRBJ2-7; 9 bases are a match to TRBD1. V trimming: 4 bases; J trimming: 6 bases; junction bases outside the gene matches: 8. This CDR3 contains 14 residues. CDR1 is SGDLS and CDR2 is YYNGEE in the germline V gene. The CDR3 DNA reads TGTGCCAGCAGCACCTGGGACAGGGCGGCCGAGCAGTACTTC. Translated: CASSTWDRAAEQYF. Full variable domain (rest looked up from reference TRBV9 and TRBJ2-7): DSGVTQTPKHLITATGQRVTLRCSPRSGDLSVYWYQQSLDQGLQFLIQYYNGEERAKGNILERFSAQQFPDLHSELNLSSLELGDSALYFCASSTWDRAAEQYFGPGTRLTVT.

The V gene is TRBV5-1, the J gene TRBJ2-1, with 9 bases fitting TRBD1. Germline V gene lookup returns CDR1 SGHRS and CDR2 YFSETQ. V lost 10 bases to trimming and J lost 9 bases; unmatched junction nucleotides: 17. This CDR3 has 15 amino acids. CDR3 nucleotide sequence: TGCGCCTCCACAGACCTAGGACAGGGGTCGGGTGAGCAGTTCTTC. This encodes CASTDLGQGSGEQFF.

This chain connects TRBV19 to TRBJ2-5, with TRBD1 matching over 9 bases. Germline V gene sequence: CDR1 LNHDA, CDR2 SQIVND (reference sequence). With V trimmed by 5 bases and J by 2 bases, 6 bases remained unmatched. The CDR3 length is 15 residues. The DNA of the CDR3 is TGTGCCAGTAGTCCAAGGGGACAGGGTCAAGAGACCCAGTACTTC. It codes for CASSPRGQGQETQYF.

This clone was detected once. The V gene is TRBV6-6, the J gene TRBJ1-2; D is undetermined. The germline V and J ends were trimmed by 2 bases and 4 bases, with 14 bases remaining between them. Germline V gene sequence: CDR1 MNHNY, CDR2 SVGAGI (reference sequence). This CDR3 comprises 15 residues. CDR3 region: CASSYEAGRLYGYTF. CDR3 in DNA: TGTGCCAGCAGTTACGAAGCAGGCCGTCTCTATGGCTACACCTTC.

This clone has a single count. This chain uses TRBV7-2 with TRBJ2-7; TRBD1 aligns across 7 bases. The V segment lost 5 bases and the J segment 6 bases; nucleotides outside the gene matches: 13. The CDR3 totals 15 residues. Per the germline V gene, CDR1 is SGHTA and CDR2 is FQGNSA. The CDR3 is CASSHTKTGAREQYF. For the CDR3, the DNA is TGTGCCAGCAGCCATACTAAAACAGGGGCCCGCGAGCAGTACTTC.

The V and J genes are TRBV5-6 and TRBJ2-7, with TRBD1 matching 9 bases. Germline lookup yields CDR1 SGHDT and CDR2 YYEEEE. J gave up 2 bases and V 0 bases, and 6 bases lay outside the gene matches. The CDR3 length is 16 residues. This chain's CDR3 is CASSLGPGQGPYEQYF. The DNA for the CDR3 is TGTGCCAGCAGCTTGGGACCGGGACAGGGCCCCTACGAGCAGTACTTC.

This clone has a handful of counts. The rearrangement uses TRBV5-1 and TRBJ2-3; D possibly corresponds to TRBD2 (6 bases). This CDR3 spans 18 amino acids. The V end was cut by 3 bases, the J end by 0 bases, with 20 bases between. CDR1 and CDR2 from the germline V gene are SGHRS and YFSETQ. CDR3 residues: CASSSQKTGLLSTDTQYF. CDR3 in DNA: TGCGCCAGCAGCTCCCAAAAGACGGGACTTCTAAGCACAGATACGCAGTATTTT.

This chain uses TRBV6-5 with TRBJ1-5; 7 bases agree with TRBD1. Germline lookup yields CDR1 MNHEY and CDR2 SVGAGI. V shed 6 bases, J shed 4 bases, and the junction held 3 bases outside the gene matches. The CDR3 is made up of 13 amino acids. CDR3 residues: CASSKQGNQPQHF. In DNA form, the CDR3 reads TGTGCCAGCAGCAAACAGGGGAATCAGCCCCAGCATTTT.

In its sample, this clone was seen once. J is TRBJ2-5 and V is TRBV11-3, with a possible D match to TRBD1 (6 bases). This CDR3 is built from 13 residues. Germline assignment: CDR1 SGHNT and CDR2 YENEEA. Trimming removed 5 bases from V and 7 bases from J, with 14 bases in between. CDR3: CASSSSRGGTQYF. Here the CDR3 DNA reads TGTGCCAGCAGCAGTTCCAGGGGTGGGACCCAGTACTTC.

V gene TRBV7-9 combines with J gene TRBJ1-1, with D uncertain. V was cut by 5 bases and J by 1 base, with 8 bases left in between. Germline V gene data show CDR1 as SEHNR and CDR2 as FQNEAQ (reference sequence). The length of the CDR3 is 13 residues. As DNA, the CDR3 is TGTGCCAGCAGCCTCAGCGAGAACACTGAAGCTTTCTTT. It is translated as CASSLSENTEAFF.

The chain has TRBV18 and TRBJ2-2; D perhaps matches TRBD1 (6 bases). This CDR3 is built from 15 residues. V was shortened by 3 bases and J by 5 bases, with 13 bases between the two germline ends. Looked up from germline, CDR1 is KGHSH and CDR2 is LQKENI. CDR3 loop: CASSPNEQGTGELFF. The CDR3 coding sequence is TGTGCCAGCTCACCCAATGAACAGGGAACCGGGGAGCTGTTTTTT.

The chain has TRBV19 and TRBJ2-1; TRBD1 agrees at 7 bases. Unmatched junction bases numbered 8, after V lost 6 bases and J lost 9 bases. In germline, CDR1 is LNHDA, CDR2 SQIVND (reference sequence). This CDR3 is 13 amino acids long. The CDR3 sequence: CASSRQGVGEQFF. The CDR3, as DNA: TGTGCCAGTAGCAGACAGGGTGTGGGTGAGCAGTTCTTC. Looking up the rest from reference TRBV19 and TRBJ2-1 gives the full variable domain: DGGITQSPKYLFRKEGQNVTLSCEQNLNHDAMYWYRQDPGQGLRLIYYSQIVNDFQKGDIAEGYSVSREKKESFPLTVTSAQKNPTAFYLCASSRQGVGEQFFGPGTRLTVL.

This clone has only one observation. The rearrangement joins TRBV5-1 to TRBJ2-2, with D possibly matching TRBD1 (5 bases). The CDR3 spans 15 residues. The germline CDR1 and CDR2 sequences are SGHRS and YFSETQ. V was clipped by 3 bases and J by 1 base, with 10 bases between them. The CDR3 loop reads CASSWGDGNTGELFF. As DNA, the CDR3 is TGCGCCAGCAGCTGGGGCGACGGGAACACCGGGGAGCTGTTTTTT.

The chain recombines TRBV25-1 with TRBJ2-3, with D unresolved. V was pared by 2 bases and J by 0 bases, with 12 bases between. CDR1 is MGHDK, CDR2 SYGVNS, per germline. The CDR3 length is 16 residues. CDR3 coding DNA: TGTGCCAGCAGTGAACGTGGTTTCAGTAGCACAGATACGCAGTATTTT. It specifies CASSERGFSSTDTQYF.

This clone was seen a single time. The chain employs TRBV7-8 and TRBJ2-7, with 11 bases aligning to TRBD2. This CDR3 comprises 14 residues. Germline V CDR1 and CDR2: SGHVS, FQNEAQ. V was pared by 4 bases and J by 2 bases, with 1 base of the junction left unmatched. The CDR3 DNA sequence: TGTGCCAGCAGCTGGGGACTAGCGGCCTACGAGCAGTACTTC. It is translated as CASSWGLAAYEQYF.

This chain connects TRBV6-5 to TRBJ1-4; 9 bases align to TRBD1. J was trimmed by 8 bases and V by 2 bases; bases with no gene match: 6. The V gene's germline CDR1 is MNHEY and CDR2 SVGAGI. This CDR3 comprises 15 residues. The DNA for the CDR3 is TGTGCCAGCAGTTACGACCGGACAGGGGACGAAAAACTGTTTTTT. Translating gives CASSYDRTGDEKLFF.

This chain links TRBV5-8 with TRBJ2-3; 7 bases align to TRBD1. Germline assignment: CDR1 SGHTS and CDR2 YDEGEE. Trimming removed 5 bases from V and 4 bases from J; junction bases left unmatched: 7. This CDR3 is built from 14 residues. CDR3 nucleotides: TGTGCCAGCAGGAGAAGGGGGCTCGCAGATACGCAGTATTTT. It specifies CASRRRGLADTQYF. The full variable domain, in which reference TRBV5-8 and TRBJ2-3 provide the parts outside the CDR3, is EAGVTQSPTHLIKTRGQQATLRCSPISGHTSVYWYQQALGLGLQFLLWYDEGEERNRGNFPPRFSGRQFPNYSSELNVNALELEDSALYLCASRRRGLADTQYFGPGTRLTVL.

The chain combines TRBV28 with TRBJ2-7, with TRBD2 identical over 9 bases. Germline V gene lookup returns CDR1 MDHEN and CDR2 SYDVKM. There are 16 residues in the CDR3. Trimming took 5 bases from V and 6 from J; bases not matched to a gene: 14. The CDR3 DNA reads TGTGCCAGCAGTCCCTCGGGGGTAGCGGGAGCCCGCGAGCAGTACTTC. Its translation: CASSPSGVAGAREQYF.

Only one count was recorded for this clone. The rearrangement uses TRBV28 and TRBJ2-7, with 7 bases that match TRBD1. V dropped 4 bases and J dropped 1; count of bases not matched to a gene: 1. The CDR3 runs 13 residues. Germline loops: CDR1 MDHEN, CDR2 SYDVKM. For the CDR3, the DNA is TGTGCCAGCAGTTGGGACAGATCCTACGAGCAGTACTTC. Its protein is CASSWDRSYEQYF.

This rearrangement joins TRBV14 to TRBJ1-6; D is unclear. V lost 2 bases and J lost 10, with 9 bases in between. The CDR3 runs 13 residues. Germline CDR1 SGHDN, CDR2 FVKESK. DNA of the CDR3: TGTGCCAGCAGCCAAATAGGAGGATCACCCCTCCACTTT. The encoded protein is CASSQIGGSPLHF.

The chain joins TRBV19 to TRBJ2-2; D perhaps matches TRBD2 (7 bases). V lost 5 bases and J lost 6, with 34 bases in between. This CDR3 comprises 21 residues. CDR1 and CDR2 (germline): LNHDA, SQIVND (reference sequence). CDR3: CASSPRAGASRRVVSAGELFF. The CDR3 nucleotides are TGTGCCAGTAGTCCCCGGGCGGGGGCCTCAAGGAGGGTTGTGAGCGCCGGGGAGCTGTTTTTT.

The rearrangement joins TRBV11-2 to TRBJ2-3; 10 bases line up with TRBD2. V lost 1 base to trimming and J lost 6 bases; unmatched junction nucleotides: 4. Germline assignment: CDR1 SGHAT and CDR2 FQNNGV. This CDR3 is built from 15 residues. CDR3 DNA sequence: TGTGCCAGCAGCTTAGGCGGGACTAGCGCCGATACGCAGTATTTT. Its translation: CASSLGGTSADTQYF.

This chain uses TRBV2 with TRBJ2-1, with a weak D call TRBD2 (7 bases). Trimming took off 7 bases at V and 2 bases at J, with 24 bases between the two ends. The CDR3 has 18 amino acids. Germline assignment: CDR1 SNHLY and CDR2 FYNNEI. CDR3 in amino acids: CASTRRGGGGSPYNEQFF. CDR3 bases: TGTGCCAGCACCCGAAGGGGGGGTGGCGGGAGTCCCTACAATGAGCAGTTCTTC.

The rearrangement links TRBV28 to TRBJ2-7; D unclear. The V and J ends lost 3 bases and 5 bases respectively, with 11 bases between them. The CDR3 extends over 13 amino acids. The germline V gene encodes CDR1 MDHEN and CDR2 SYDVKM. DNA for the CDR3: TGTGCCAGCAGTTTTAGTTACTTCGACGAGCAGTACTTC. Its protein product is CASSFSYFDEQYF.

The genes are TRBV5-4 and TRBJ2-2, with 8 bases identical to TRBD2. This CDR3 comprises 16 residues. Trimming cost V 5 bases and J 4 bases; bases outside gene matches: 10. Germline V gene lookup returns CDR1 SGHNT and CDR2 YYREEE (reference sequence). The CDR3 loop is CASSPPRGAGTGELFF. The CDR3 bases are TGTGCCAGCAGTCCACCGCGGGGGGCGGGCACCGGGGAGCTGTTTTTT.

The chain employs TRBV25-1 and TRBJ2-5; weak D call: TRBD1 (5 bases). This CDR3 has 14 amino acids. Deletions cut 6 bases from V and 5 bases from J, with 16 bases between. Per germline, CDR1 MGHDK and CDR2 SYGVNS. CDR3 sequence: CASSDPMGRETQYF. The CDR3 DNA follows: TGTGCCAGCAGCGATCCCATGGGGCGGGAGACCCAGTACTTC.

This sequence joins TRBV28 and TRBJ1-2, with 7 bases lining up with TRBD1. The CDR3 consists of 15 residues. Germline V gives CDR1 MDHEN, CDR2 SYDVKM. Trimming removed 6 bases from V and 4 bases from J; junction bases left unmatched: 11. As DNA, the CDR3 is TGTGCCAGCAGAGACGCCCGGCAGGGGGGCTATGGCTACACCTTC. It specifies CASRDARQGGYGYTF.

This clone was found a few times. The chain links TRBV5-1 to TRBJ2-2; 8 bases fit TRBD1. The J segment lost 3 bases and the V segment lost 0 bases, leaving 1 base of the junction unmatched. The length of the CDR3 is 15 residues. From germline, CDR1 is SGHRS and CDR2 YFSETQ. CDR3: CASSLGDRHTGELFF. DNA of the CDR3: TGCGCCAGCAGCTTGGGGGACAGGCACACCGGGGAGCTGTTTTTT. Full variable domain (missing parts from reference TRBV5-1 and TRBJ2-2): KAGVTQTPRYLIKTRGQQVTLSCSPISGHRSVSWYQQTPGQGLQFLFEYFSETQRNKGNFPGRFSGRQFSNSRSEMNVSTLELGDSALYLCASSLGDRHTGELFFGEGSRLTVL.

This chain uses TRBV6-1 with TRBJ1-2; 10 bases map to TRBD1. The J segment lost 4 bases and the V segment lost 6 bases, leaving 2 bases of the junction unmatched. The CDR3 has 13 amino acids. Per germline, CDR1 MNHNS and CDR2 SASEGT. This chain's CDR3 is CASSRDRGYGYTF. DNA of the CDR3: TGTGCCAGCAGCCGGGACAGGGGCTATGGCTACACCTTC.

The table lists this clone with a few counts. The rearrangement links TRBV6-1 to TRBJ2-7; TRBD2 matches 9 bases. Losses at the gene ends were 1 base for V and 6 bases for J; bases not matched to a gene: 7. Germline loops: CDR1 MNHNS, CDR2 SASEGT. The CDR3 totals 15 residues. CDR3 protein: CASSEGTSGYAEQYF. The CDR3, as DNA: TGTGCCAGCAGTGAAGGAACTAGCGGGTATGCCGAGCAGTACTTC.